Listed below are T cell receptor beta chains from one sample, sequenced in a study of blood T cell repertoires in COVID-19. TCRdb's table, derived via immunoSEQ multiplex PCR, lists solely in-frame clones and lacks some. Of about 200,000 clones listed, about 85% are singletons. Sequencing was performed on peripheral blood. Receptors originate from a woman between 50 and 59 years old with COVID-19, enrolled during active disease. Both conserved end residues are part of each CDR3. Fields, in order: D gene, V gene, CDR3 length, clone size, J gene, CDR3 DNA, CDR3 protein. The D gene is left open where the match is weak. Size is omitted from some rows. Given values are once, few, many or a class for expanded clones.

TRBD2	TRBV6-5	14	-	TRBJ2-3	TGTGCCACGGCTTCCGGGGGGTCCACAGATACGCAGTATTTT	CATASGGSTDTQYF
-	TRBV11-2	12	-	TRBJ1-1	TGTGCCAGCAGCTTAGTTCTTAGCGAAGCTTTCTTT	CASSLVLSEAFF
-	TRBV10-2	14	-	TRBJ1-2	TGCGCCAGCAGTGATCAGGGGCGCGACTATGGCTACACCTTC	CASSDQGRDYGYTF
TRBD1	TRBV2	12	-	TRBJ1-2	TGTGCCAGCAGGGACAGGGCGGATGGCTACACCTTC	CASRDRADGYTF
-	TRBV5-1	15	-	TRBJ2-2	TGCGCCAGCAGCACAAGGACAGAGAACACCGGGGAGCTGTTTTTT	CASSTRTENTGELFF
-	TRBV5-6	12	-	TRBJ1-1	TGTGCCAGCAGCCTGGATCCCAAGAGGGCTTTCTTT	CASSLDPKRAFF
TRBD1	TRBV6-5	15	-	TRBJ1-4	TGTGCCAGCAGGTGGGACAGGGTAAAAAATGAAAAACTGTTTTTT	CASRWDRVKNEKLFF
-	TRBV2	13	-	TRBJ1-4	TGTGCCAGCAGATTTTGGACAAATGAAAAACTGTTTTTT	CASRFWTNEKLFF
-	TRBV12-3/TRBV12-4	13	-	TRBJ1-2	TGTGCCAGCAGGGGGGGATGGAACTATGGCTACACCTTC	CASRGGWNYGYTF
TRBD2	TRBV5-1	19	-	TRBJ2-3	TGCGCCAGCAGCTCGCCGACTAGCGGGGGCCTCCTCGGCACAGATACGCAGTATTTT	CASSSPTSGGLLGTDTQYF
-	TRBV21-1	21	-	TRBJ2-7	TGTGCCAGCAGCAAAGCGCGAAATTTCTGGCAGGGAGGCCTCCTAATTTACGAGCAGTACTTC	CASSKARNFWQGGLLIYEQYF
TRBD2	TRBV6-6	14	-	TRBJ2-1	TGTGCCAGCAGTTACTCCGGCGGGGGCAATGAGCAGTTCTTC	CASSYSGGGNEQFF
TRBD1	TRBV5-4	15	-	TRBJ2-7	TGTGCCAGCAGCGCACCGGGACAGGGGTTATACGAGCAGTACTTC	CASSAPGQGLYEQYF
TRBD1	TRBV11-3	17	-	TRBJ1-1	TGTGCCAGCAGCTGGCGGGACAGGGGTGACATGAACACTGAAGCTTTCTTT	CASSWRDRGDMNTEAFF
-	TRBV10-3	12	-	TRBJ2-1	TGTGCCATCAGTGAGGGCGGGCTTGAGCAGTTCTTC	CAISEGGLEQFF
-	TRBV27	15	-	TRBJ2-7	TGTGCCAGCAGTTTAGGAGGACCATACCCCTACGAGCAGTACTTC	CASSLGGPYPYEQYF
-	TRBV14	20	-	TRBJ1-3	TGTGCCAGCAGCCAAGATCAGGGGTTTCTGACAGGCCTCGCTGGAAACACCATATATTTT	CASSQDQGFLTGLAGNTIYF
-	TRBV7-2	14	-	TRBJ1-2	TGTGCCAGCAGGCGGCCGGGGGGCGACTATGGCTACACCTTC	CASRRPGGDYGYTF
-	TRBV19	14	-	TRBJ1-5	TGTGCCAGTAGTATAATACAGGACGATCAGCCCCAGCATTTT	CASSIIQDDQPQHF
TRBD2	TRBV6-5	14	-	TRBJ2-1	TGTGCCAGCACTAGCGGGGGTAGATACAATGAGCAGTTCTTC	CASTSGGRYNEQFF
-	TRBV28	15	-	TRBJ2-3	TGTGCCAGCAGTGCTCCCACAGATAGCACAGATACGCAGTATTTT	CASSAPTDSTDTQYF
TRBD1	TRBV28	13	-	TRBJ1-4	TGTGCCAGCCAGGGGGTTCCCGGGACAAGGTTGTTTTTT	CASQGVPGTRLFF
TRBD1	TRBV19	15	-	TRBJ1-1	TGTGCCAGTAGTATAAGGGGACAGGGGTACACTGAAGCTTTCTTT	CASSIRGQGYTEAFF
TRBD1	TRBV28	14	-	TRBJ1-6	TGTGCCAGCAGTCTCAGGGGGCTAGGTTCACCCCTCCACTTT	CASSLRGLGSPLHF
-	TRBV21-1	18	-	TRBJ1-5	TGTGCCAGCAGCAAAATAGGACAGTCTCAGAGGGGCAATCAGCCCCAGCATTTT	CASSKIGQSQRGNQPQHF
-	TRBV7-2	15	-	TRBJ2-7	TGTGCCAGCAGCCGTTTAGGGGGGGGTCCCTACGAGCAGTACTTC	CASSRLGGGPYEQYF
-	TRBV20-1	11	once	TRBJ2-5	TGCAGTGCTCCTGGGGGGGAGACCCAGTACTTC	CSAPGGETQYF
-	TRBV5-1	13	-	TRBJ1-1	TGCGCCAGCGCGAGTCTGCCGAACACTGAAGCTTTCTTT	CASASLPNTEAFF
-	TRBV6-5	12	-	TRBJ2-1	TGTGCCAGCAGAAGGACAGTGGATGAGCAGTTCTTC	CASRRTVDEQFF
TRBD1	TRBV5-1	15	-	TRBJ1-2	TGCGCCAGCAGCCCACCGGGACAGGCTTCCTATGGCTACACCTTC	CASSPPGQASYGYTF
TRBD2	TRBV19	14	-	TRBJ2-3	TGTGCCAGTATGCGGGGGGAAAGCACAGATACGCAGTATTTT	CASMRGESTDTQYF
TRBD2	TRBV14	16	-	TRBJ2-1	TGTGCCAGCAGCCAGAAGCCGGGACTATTCTCCAATGAGCAGTTCTTC	CASSQKPGLFSNEQFF
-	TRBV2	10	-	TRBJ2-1	TGTGCCAGCAACGGCAATGAGCAGTTCTTC	CASNGNEQFF
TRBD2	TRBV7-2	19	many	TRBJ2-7	TGTGCCAGCAGCCCCAGGGGGCTAGCGGGGGGGTTCGGGGACTACGAGCAGTACTTC	CASSPRGLAGGFGDYEQYF
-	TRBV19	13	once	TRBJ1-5	TGTGCCAGTAATCCAGCGGGCAATCAGCCCCAGCATTTT	CASNPAGNQPQHF
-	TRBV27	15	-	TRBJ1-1	TGTGCCAGCAGTCGACCAGGGGCCATGAACACTGAAGCTTTCTTT	CASSRPGAMNTEAFF
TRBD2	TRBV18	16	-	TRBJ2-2	TGTGCCAGCTCACGGTACCGGGGGGGCCTCCCCGGGGAGCTGTTTTTT	CASSRYRGGLPGELFF
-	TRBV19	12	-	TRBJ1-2	TGTGCCAGTAGCAAGGCAGGGCTGAGCTACACCTTC	CASSKAGLSYTF
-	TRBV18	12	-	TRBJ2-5	TGTGCCAGCTCCCTACCACGTGAGACCCAGTACTTC	CASSLPRETQYF
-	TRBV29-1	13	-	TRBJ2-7	TGCAGCGTTGTGGGGCAGGGATCCTACGAGCAGTACTTC	CSVVGQGSYEQYF
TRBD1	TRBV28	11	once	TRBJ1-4	TGTGCCAGCAGTTTGACAGGGAGCCTGTTTTTT	CASSLTGSLFF
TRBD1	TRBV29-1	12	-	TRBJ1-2	TGCAGCGTCGGGACAGGGGACTATGGCTACACCTTC	CSVGTGDYGYTF
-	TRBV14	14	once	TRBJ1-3	TGTGCCAGCAGCCCGACAGTCTCTGGAAACACCATATATTTT	CASSPTVSGNTIYF
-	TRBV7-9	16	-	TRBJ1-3	TGTGCCAGCAGCTCCCTGTCGGGGGTTATCGGAAACACCATATATTTT	CASSSLSGVIGNTIYF
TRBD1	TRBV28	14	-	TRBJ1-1	TGTGCCAGCCGGGGGACAGGGTGGAACACTGAAGCTTTCTTT	CASRGTGWNTEAFF
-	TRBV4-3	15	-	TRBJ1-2	TGCGCCAGCAGCCAAGAGAGGGGACATATGTATGGCTACACCTTC	CASSQERGHMYGYTF
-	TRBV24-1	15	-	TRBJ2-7	TGTGCCACCAGTGACTCCCAGACGGGGAACTACGAGCAGTACTTC	CATSDSQTGNYEQYF
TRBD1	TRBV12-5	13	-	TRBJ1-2	TGTGCTAGTTACAGGGGGCGCACCTATGGCTACACCTTC	CASYRGRTYGYTF